The T cell receptor (beta chain) described here comes from a study of PD-1 blockade in mismatch repair-deficient tumors. Study outcomes and limitations: After pembrolizumab, tumor-resident clones rose rapidly, then generally contracted before radiologic responses.

TCRs were sequenced from a few patients responding to pembrolizumab. The CDR3 contains 13 residues. Looked up from germline, CDR1 is SNHLY and CDR2 is FYNNEI. V lost 10 bases, J lost 2 bases, and 5 bases stayed unmatched. Comment on this clone: Its specificity is unknown.

The repertoire was sequenced with immunoSEQ multiplex PCR; TCRdb's copy has only in-frame clones and lacks some. The sample has over 15,000 clones, around 82% seen once. Sequenced material: PBMCs, taken before pembrolizumab treatment. This clonotype was sampled from an adult with mismatch repair-deficient cancer. The J gene is TRBJ2-5, the V gene TRBV2, with 9 bases aligning to TRBD1. The CDR3 reads CATGQGTQETQYF. CDR3 sequence (DNA): TGTGCCACCGGACAGGGGACACAAGAGACCCAGTACTTC.